The clone carrying this T cell receptor (beta chain) occurred a few times. With V trimmed by 3 bases and J by 0 bases, 10 bases remained unmatched. The germline V gene has CDR1 SGHVT and CDR2 SQSDAQ. The CDR3 is made up of 17 amino acids. This record comes from a study of T cell repertoires in ileal Crohn's disease. The protocol was immunoSEQ multiplex PCR, while the TCRdb copy is restricted to in-frame clones and leaves out a portion. The table records more than 15,000 clones, over 50% of them present only once. The clonotype was recovered from an adult with Crohn's disease. V usage is TRBV7-4 and J usage is TRBJ1-2; 7 positions match TRBD1. Sequencing used ileal tissue. The CDR3 DNA sequence: TGTGCCAGCAGCTTCACAAGACAGGGAGAACCTAACTATGGCTACACCTTC. Its translation: CASSFTRQGEPNYGYTF.